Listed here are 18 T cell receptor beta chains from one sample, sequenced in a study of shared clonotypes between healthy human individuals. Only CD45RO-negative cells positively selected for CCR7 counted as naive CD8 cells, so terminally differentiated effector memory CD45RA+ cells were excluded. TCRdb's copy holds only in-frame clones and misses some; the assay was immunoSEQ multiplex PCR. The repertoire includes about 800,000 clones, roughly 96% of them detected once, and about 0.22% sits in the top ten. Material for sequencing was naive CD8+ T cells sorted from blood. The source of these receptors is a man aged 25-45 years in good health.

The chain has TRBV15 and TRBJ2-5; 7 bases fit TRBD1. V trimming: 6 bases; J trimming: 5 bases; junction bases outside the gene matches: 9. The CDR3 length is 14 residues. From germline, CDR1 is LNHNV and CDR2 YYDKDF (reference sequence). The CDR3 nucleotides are TGTGCCACCAGGTCTAGGGGGCTACTGGAGACCCAGTACTTC. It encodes CATRSRGLLETQYF.

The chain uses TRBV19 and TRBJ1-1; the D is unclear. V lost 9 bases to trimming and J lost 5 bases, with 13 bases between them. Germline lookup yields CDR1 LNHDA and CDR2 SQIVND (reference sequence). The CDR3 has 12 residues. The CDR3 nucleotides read TGTGCCAGCACCTTGGGAAGAACTGAAGCTTTCTTT. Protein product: CASTLGRTEAFF.

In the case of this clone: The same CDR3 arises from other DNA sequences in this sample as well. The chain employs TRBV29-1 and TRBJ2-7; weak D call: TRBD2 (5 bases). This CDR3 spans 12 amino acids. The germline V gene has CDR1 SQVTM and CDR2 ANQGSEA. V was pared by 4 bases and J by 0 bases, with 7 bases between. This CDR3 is CSVASGSYEQYF. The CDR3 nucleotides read TGCAGCGTTGCGAGCGGCTCCTACGAGCAGTACTTC.

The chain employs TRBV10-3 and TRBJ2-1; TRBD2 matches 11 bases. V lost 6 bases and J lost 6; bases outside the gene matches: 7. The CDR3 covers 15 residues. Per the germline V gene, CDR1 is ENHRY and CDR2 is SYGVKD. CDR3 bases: TGTGCCATCAGCAATAGCGGGAGGGACTTCAATGAGCAGTTCTTC. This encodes CAISNSGRDFNEQFF.

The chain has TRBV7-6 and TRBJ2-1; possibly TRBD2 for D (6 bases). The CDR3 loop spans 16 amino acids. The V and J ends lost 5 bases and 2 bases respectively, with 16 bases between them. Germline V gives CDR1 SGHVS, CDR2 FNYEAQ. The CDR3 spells CASSPPGGRTYNEQFF. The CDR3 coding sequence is TGTGCCAGCAGCCCCCCTGGGGGGAGGACCTACAATGAGCAGTTCTTC.

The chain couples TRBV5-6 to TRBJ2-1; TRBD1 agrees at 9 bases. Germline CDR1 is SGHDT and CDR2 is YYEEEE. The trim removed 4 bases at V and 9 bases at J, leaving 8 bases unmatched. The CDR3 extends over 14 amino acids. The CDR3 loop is CASSHWTGVGEQFF. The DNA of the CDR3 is TGTGCCAGCAGCCATTGGACAGGGGTAGGTGAGCAGTTCTTC.

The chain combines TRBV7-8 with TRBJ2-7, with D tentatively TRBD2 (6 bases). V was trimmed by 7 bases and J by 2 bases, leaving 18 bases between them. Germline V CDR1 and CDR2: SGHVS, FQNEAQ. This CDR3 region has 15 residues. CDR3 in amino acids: CASTAFEGGTYEQYF. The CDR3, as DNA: TGTGCCAGCACCGCCTTCGAGGGAGGAACCTACGAGCAGTACTTC.

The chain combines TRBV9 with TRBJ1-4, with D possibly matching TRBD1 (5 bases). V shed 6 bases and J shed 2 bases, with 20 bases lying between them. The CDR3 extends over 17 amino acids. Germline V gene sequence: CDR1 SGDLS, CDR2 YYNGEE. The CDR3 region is CASTGREGFGTNEKLFF. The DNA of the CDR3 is TGTGCCAGCACCGGCAGGGAGGGTTTTGGGACTAATGAAAAACTGTTTTTT.

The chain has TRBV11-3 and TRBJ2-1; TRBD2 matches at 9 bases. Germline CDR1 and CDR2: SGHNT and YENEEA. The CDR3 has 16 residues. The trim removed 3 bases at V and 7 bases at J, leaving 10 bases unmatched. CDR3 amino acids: CASSFRSGTSRNEQFF. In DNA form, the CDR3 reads TGTGCCAGCAGCTTTAGATCCGGGACTAGCAGGAATGAGCAGTTCTTC.

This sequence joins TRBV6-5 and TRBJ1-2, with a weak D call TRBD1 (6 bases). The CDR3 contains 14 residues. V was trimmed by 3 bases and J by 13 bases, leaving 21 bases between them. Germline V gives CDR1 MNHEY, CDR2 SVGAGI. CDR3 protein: CASSYRGGLNSPTF. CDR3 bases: TGTGCCAGCAGTTATCGAGGGGGGCTAAACTCCCCCACCTTC.

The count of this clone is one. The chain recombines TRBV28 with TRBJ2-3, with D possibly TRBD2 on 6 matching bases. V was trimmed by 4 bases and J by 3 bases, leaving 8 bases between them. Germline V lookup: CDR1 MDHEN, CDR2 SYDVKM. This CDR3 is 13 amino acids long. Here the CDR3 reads CASSYGGTDTQYF. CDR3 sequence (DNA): TGTGCCAGCAGTTATGGGGGGACAGATACGCAGTATTTT.

CDR3 in DNA: TGTGCCAGCAGACCCAAGGGGGCGGGCGGGGAGCTGTTTTTT. Translating gives CASRPKGAGGELFF. V gene TRBV5-6 combines with J gene TRBJ2-2; 7 bases map to TRBD1. CDR3 length: 14 amino acids. V lost 5 bases, J lost 7 bases, and 8 bases stayed unmatched. Germline CDR1 is SGHDT and CDR2 is YYEEEE. Full variable domain (missing parts from reference TRBV5-6 and TRBJ2-2): DAGVTQSPTHLIKTRGQQVTLRCSPKSGHDTVSWYQQALGQGPQFIFQYYEEEERQRGNFPDRFSGHQFPNYSSELNVNALLLGDSALYLCASRPKGAGGELFFGEGSRLTVL.

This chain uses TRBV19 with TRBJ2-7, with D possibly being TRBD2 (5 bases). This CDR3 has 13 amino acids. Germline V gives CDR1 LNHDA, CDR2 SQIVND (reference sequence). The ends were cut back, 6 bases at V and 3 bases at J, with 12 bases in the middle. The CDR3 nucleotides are TGTGCCAGTAGCTCCCGACTATTCTACGAGCAGTACTTC. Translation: CASSSRLFYEQYF.

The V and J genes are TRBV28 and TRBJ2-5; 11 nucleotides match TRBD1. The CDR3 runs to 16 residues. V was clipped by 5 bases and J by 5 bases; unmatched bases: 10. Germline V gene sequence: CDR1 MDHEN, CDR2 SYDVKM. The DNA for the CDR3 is TGTGCCAGCAGTCCGTTGGACAGGGGGCCCCGGGAGACCCAGTACTTC. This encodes CASSPLDRGPRETQYF.

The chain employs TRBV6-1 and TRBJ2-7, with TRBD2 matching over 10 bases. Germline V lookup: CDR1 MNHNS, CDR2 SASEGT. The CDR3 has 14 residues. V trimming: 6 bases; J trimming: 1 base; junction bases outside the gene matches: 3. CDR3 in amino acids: CASSLAGESYEQYF. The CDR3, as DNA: TGTGCCAGCAGCCTAGCGGGAGAGTCCTACGAGCAGTACTTC.

The CDR3 region has the DNA TGCGCCAGCAGCTTCTTGGCTAGCGGGAGAAGGGTAGACAATGAGCAGTTCTTC. Translated: CASSFLASGRRVDNEQFF. This chain uses TRBV5-1 with TRBJ2-1, with TRBD2 identical over 10 bases. V was pared by 2 bases and J by 5 bases, with 13 bases of the junction left unmatched. The length of the CDR3 is 18 residues. CDR1 is SGHRS, CDR2 YFSETQ, per germline. Full variable domain (outside the CDR3, taken from reference TRBV5-1 and TRBJ2-1): KAGVTQTPRYLIKTRGQQVTLSCSPISGHRSVSWYQQTPGQGLQFLFEYFSETQRNKGNFPGRFSGRQFSNSRSEMNVSTLELGDSALYLCASSFLASGRRVDNEQFFGPGTRLTVL.

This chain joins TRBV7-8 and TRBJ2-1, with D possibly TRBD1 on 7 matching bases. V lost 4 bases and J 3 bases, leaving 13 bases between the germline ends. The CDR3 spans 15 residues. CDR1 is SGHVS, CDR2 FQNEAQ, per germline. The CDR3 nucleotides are TGTGCCAGCAGCTGGAGGGACAGATACTACAATGAGCAGTTCTTC. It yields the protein CASSWRDRYYNEQFF.

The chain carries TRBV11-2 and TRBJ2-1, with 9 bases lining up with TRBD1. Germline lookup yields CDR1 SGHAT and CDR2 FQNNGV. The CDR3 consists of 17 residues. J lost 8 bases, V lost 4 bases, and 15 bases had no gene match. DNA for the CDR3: TGTGCCAGCAGCTCCCCGGAGGACAGGGGCATAGGCGATGAGCAGTTCTTC. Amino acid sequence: CASSSPEDRGIGDEQFF.